This T cell receptor (beta chain) is drawn from a study of T-cell reconstitution after alpha-beta-depleted transplantation in children. This CDR3 is 16 amino acids long. Library preparation (for TCRbeta) was performed with unique molecular identifiers. Via MiXCR, TCRdb re-called the PCR reads, giving one row per CDR3 protein. The top ten clones hold about 28% of a sample with about a million distinct CDR3 sequences, around 30% of them seen once. The sample consisted of PBMCs, mostly from graft donor cells, taken 360 days after TCRalphabeta/CD19-depleted stem cell transplant. The V call is TRBV1, the J call TRBJ2-3. TRBV1 is a pseudogene segment. This receptor was identified in a boy in the first two years of life who had a stem cell transplant for SCID, so the T cells may come from the graft donor. Written as DNA, the CDR3 is TGCACCAGCAGCCACAGCCTGGGACTAGCCCACGATACGCAGTATTTT. Its protein product is CTSSHSLGLAHDTQYF.